This is a list of T cell receptor beta chains from one sample in a study of T cell responses to AZD1222 COVID-19 vaccine. TCRdb keeps only in-frame clones here, not all; method: immunoSEQ multiplex PCR. The sample carries 150,000 to 200,000 clones, just under 90% recorded once. The sequences come from peripheral blood, collected 28 days after the second dose of the MenACWY control vaccine. These receptors came from an adult who received the MenACWY meningococcal vaccine as a control. Both conserved end residues are trimmed from each CDR3.

V gene,J gene,CDR3 length,CDR3 protein
TRBV28,TRBJ1-2,14,ASSFVRAEANYGYT
TRBV19,TRBJ1-2,11,ASSTGRGYGYT
TRBV7-9,TRBJ2-5,9,ASGLQETQY
TRBV10-1,TRBJ2-5,13,ASSAAGTASETQY
TRBV7-3,TRBJ2-7,11,ASSLTASYEQY
TRBV10-1,TRBJ1-5,11,ASSEDTYQPQH
TRBV20-1,TRBJ2-7,9,SYTFSYEQY
TRBV29-1,TRBJ1-1,12,SVGRVGAGTEAF
TRBV14,TRBJ1-2,11,ASSPGGNYGYT
TRBV6-5,TRBJ1-3,14,ASSYMGHHSGNTIY
TRBV10-3,TRBJ1-2,12,AISELMDEGGYT
TRBV30,TRBJ2-2,17,AWSELVGRSSGITGELF
TRBV27,TRBJ2-1,13,ASSLHRTSGNEQF
TRBV5-6,TRBJ2-6,16,ASSLVGSYHSGANVLT
TRBV6-5,TRBJ2-3,12,ASSYASGSDTQY
TRBV19,TRBJ2-1,15,ASSILTSGTTGSEQF
TRBV24-1,TRBJ1-2,13,ATSDPGTERYGYT
TRBV7-9,TRBJ1-5,15,ASSLAKSGGRNQPQH
TRBV19,TRBJ2-2,10,ASNRVVGELF
TRBV12-5,TRBJ1-1,13,ASGFPTFLNTEAF
TRBV3-1/TRBV3-2,TRBJ1-2,13,ASSRSGGPGWGYT
TRBV11-1,TRBJ1-5,11,ASSEDRNQPQH
TRBV7-4,TRBJ2-5,15,ASSRGLAGVGEETQY
TRBV28,TRBJ2-7,11,ASSLSFGGGEY
TRBV19,TRBJ1-4,11,ASSTEQYEKLF
TRBV5-6,TRBJ2-5,15,ASSRGREVYPAETQY
TRBV14,TRBJ2-7,11,ASSQDRGYEQY
TRBV19,TRBJ1-3,15,ASKGGWGRSSGNTIY
TRBV4-3,TRBJ1-6,16,ASSQDTGIGTGGAPLH
TRBV6-2/TRBV6-3,TRBJ2-2,14,ASSYTSASNTGELF
TRBV3-1/TRBV3-2,TRBJ1-5,13,ASSRGQGVGQPQH
TRBV28,TRBJ1-5,13,ASTFMAGSNQPQH
TRBV4-3,TRBJ1-4,11,ASSPNQGGKLF
TRBV7-2,TRBJ2-1,11,ASSLANWDIGF
TRBV18,TRBJ1-1,9,ASSPDREAF
TRBV4-1,TRBJ1-1,13,ASSQGPTVNTEAF
TRBV7-2,TRBJ1-1,12,ASSYLPPNTEAF
TRBV7-9,TRBJ2-1,16,ASSSAGLAGVSYNEQF
TRBV19,TRBJ2-7,13,ASSIVNLQGYEQY
TRBV5-1,TRBJ2-1,15,ASSAGTSGRASTEQF
TRBV28,TRBJ2-7,12,ASRGGGLTYEQY
TRBV7-7,TRBJ2-3,15,ASSLEFKGAYGDTQY
TRBV6-5,TRBJ2-2,10,ASPRNTGELF
TRBV28,TRBJ1-2,10,AIFGANYGYT
TRBV28,TRBJ1-5,16,ASSFPSDRVDSNQPQH
TRBV5-1,TRBJ2-2,13,ASSLAFRDTGELF
TRBV4-2,TRBJ2-6,15,ASSQDTRVGGANVLT